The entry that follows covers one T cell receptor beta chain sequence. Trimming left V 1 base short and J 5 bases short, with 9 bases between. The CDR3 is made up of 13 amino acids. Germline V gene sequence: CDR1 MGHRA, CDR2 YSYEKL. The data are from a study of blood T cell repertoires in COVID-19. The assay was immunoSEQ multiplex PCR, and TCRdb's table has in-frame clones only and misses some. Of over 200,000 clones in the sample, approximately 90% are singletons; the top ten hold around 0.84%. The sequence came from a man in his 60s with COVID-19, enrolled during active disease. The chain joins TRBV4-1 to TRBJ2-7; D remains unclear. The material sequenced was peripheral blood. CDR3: CASSQALRDEQYF. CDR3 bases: TGCGCCAGCAGCCAAGCGCTTCGGGACGAGCAGTACTTC.